A selection of T cell receptor beta chains follows, all from one sample in a study of identical twins. One entry per CDR3 protein results from TCRdb running MiXCR on the 5' RACE reads. The sample has hundreds of thousands of distinct CDR3 sequences, around an eighth seen once; the top ten hold around 1.6%. These same records also appear under a second study, on yellow fever vaccine responses in identical twins.

The specimen was PBMCs. These TCRs come from a young woman in good health. CDR3s include the opening cysteine and the closing phenylalanine or tryptophan. D genes are given only for firm matches. Clone size, where shown, is once, few, many, or a class for clones that have expanded.

clone size	D gene	V gene	J gene	CDR3 protein	CDR3 DNA
NA	NA	TRBV29-1	TRBJ2-5	CSVVLGTLRETQYF	TGCAGCGTCGTCCTGGGTACACTGCGTGAGACCCAGTACTTC
few	NA	TRBV6-1	TRBJ2-3	CASSEAPGTSTDTQYF	TGTGCCAGCAGTGAAGCTCCCGGGACTAGCACAGATACGCAGTATTTT
NA	TRBD2	TRBV5-1	TRBJ2-7	CASSLGAGVSTEQYF	TGCGCCAGCAGCTTGGGCGCGGGGGTCTCTACGGAGCAGTACTTC
NA	TRBD2	TRBV7-3	TRBJ2-1	CASSLLGRPGTSPNEQFF	TGTGCCAGCAGCTTATTAGGTCGTCCGGGGACTAGCCCCAATGAGCAGTTCTTC
few	NA	TRBV24-1	TRBJ2-3	CATSDFGTQLRADTQYF	TGTGCCACCAGTGATTTTGGGACCCAATTACGGGCAGATACGCAGTATTTT
many	NA	TRBV4-1	TRBJ1-2	CASSQDVGRRDGYTF	TGCGCCAGCAGCCAAGATGTAGGGAGAAGGGATGGCTACACCTTC
few	TRBD2	TRBV25-1	TRBJ2-5	CASSDRGLAVNQETQYF	TGTGCCAGCAGTGATAGGGGACTAGCGGTAAACCAAGAGACCCAGTACTTC
NA	NA	TRBV11-2	TRBJ2-1	CASRGPVYNEQFF	TGTGCCAGCCGGGGGCCAGTTTACAATGAGCAGTTCTTC
NA	NA	TRBV2	TRBJ2-1	CASSGADNEQFF	TGTGCCAGCAGTGGGGCGGACAATGAGCAGTTCTTC
few	NA	TRBV7-6	TRBJ1-5	CASSLGNDQPQHF	TGTGCCAGCAGCTTAGGAAACGATCAGCCCCAGCATTTT
many	NA	TRBV12-3/TRBV12-4	TRBJ2-7	CASSPSQGPYEQYF	TGTGCCAGCAGTCCTTCTCAGGGTCCCTACGAGCAGTACTTC
few	NA	TRBV7-9	TRBJ2-2	CASSSPTWDGNTGELFF	TGTGCCAGCAGCTCCCCGACATGGGACGGGAACACCGGGGAGCTGTTTTTT
NA	TRBD1	TRBV18	TRBJ1-6	CASSPGQSNNSPLHF	TGTGCCAGCTCCCCGGGACAGTCGAATAATTCACCCCTCCACTTT
NA	NA	TRBV27	TRBJ2-7	CASSSTGTGEQYF	TGTGCCAGCAGTTCGACAGGGACTGGGGAGCAGTACTTC
NA	TRBD2	TRBV28	TRBJ2-7	CASSTRTSGSPYEQYF	TGTGCCAGCAGTACCCGGACTAGCGGGTCCCCCTACGAGCAGTACTTC